What follows is one T cell receptor beta chain and its context. The ends were cut back, 3 bases at V and 6 bases at J, with 9 bases in the middle. The germline V gene has CDR1 MNHEY and CDR2 SMNVEV (reference sequence). The CDR3 is made up of 12 amino acids. Primers: 60 Vbeta forward and 13 Jbeta reverse. The assay was immunoSEQ multiplex PCR, and TCRdb's table has in-frame clones only and misses some. The sample shows about 120,000 clones, over 9.5% of them seen only once. These data come from a study of cytomegalovirus exposure and HLA in healthy donors. This chain uses TRBV27 with TRBJ2-7; D gene uncertain. The TCR originated in a woman younger than 30 in good health and CMV-seropositive. Sequenced material: PBMCs. CDR3 DNA: TGTGCCAGCAGTTTTTCCATCGGCGAGCAGTACTTC. This codes for CASSFSIGEQYF.